In its sample, the clone carrying this T cell receptor (beta chain) was seen a few times. Germline values: CDR1 DFQATT, CDR2 SNEGSKA (reference sequence). The CDR3 covers 12 residues. Between the trimmed V and J ends, which lost 7 bases and 0 bases, there was a span of 10 bases. The source of the sample is a study of identical twins. Template switching added a universal primer site; cDNA carried unique molecular identifiers. Via MiXCR, TCRdb re-called the 5' RACE reads, giving one row per CDR3 protein. The sample holds about 660,000 distinct CDR3 sequences, approximately 9% seen once. Separately, the same data were catalogued under a study of yellow fever vaccine responses in identical twins. As reported in that work: Reportedly, twins showed a vaccine T cell response that looked partly convergent and partly personalized.

The sequenced material came from PBMCs. This clonotype originated in a woman younger than 35 in good health. V and J are TRBV20-1 and TRBJ2-7, with D unclear. The CDR3 DNA reads as TGCAGTGTGCAGGCCGTCTCCTACGAGCAGTACTTC. Its protein product is CSVQAVSYEQYF.